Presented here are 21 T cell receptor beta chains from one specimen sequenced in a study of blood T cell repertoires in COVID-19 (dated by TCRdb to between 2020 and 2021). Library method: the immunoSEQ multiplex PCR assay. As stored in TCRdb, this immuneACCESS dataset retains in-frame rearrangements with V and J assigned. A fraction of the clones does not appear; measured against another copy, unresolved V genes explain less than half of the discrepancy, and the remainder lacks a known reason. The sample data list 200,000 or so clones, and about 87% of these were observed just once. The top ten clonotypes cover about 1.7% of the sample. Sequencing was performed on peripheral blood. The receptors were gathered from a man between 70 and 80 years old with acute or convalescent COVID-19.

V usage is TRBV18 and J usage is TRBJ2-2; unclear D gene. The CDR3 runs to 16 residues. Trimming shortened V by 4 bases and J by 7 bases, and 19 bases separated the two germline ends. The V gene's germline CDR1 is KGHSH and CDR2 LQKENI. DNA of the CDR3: TGTGCCAGCTCACGATCAGAAAGAGGCACCGTCGGGGAGCTGTTTTTT. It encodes CASSRSERGTVGELFF.

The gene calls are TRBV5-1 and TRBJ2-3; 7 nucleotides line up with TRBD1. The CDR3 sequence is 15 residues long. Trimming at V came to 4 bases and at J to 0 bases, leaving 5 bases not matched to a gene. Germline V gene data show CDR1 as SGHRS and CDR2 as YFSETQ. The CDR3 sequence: CASSPWTGSTDTQYF. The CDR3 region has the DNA TGCGCCAGCAGCCCCTGGACAGGCAGCACAGATACGCAGTATTTT.

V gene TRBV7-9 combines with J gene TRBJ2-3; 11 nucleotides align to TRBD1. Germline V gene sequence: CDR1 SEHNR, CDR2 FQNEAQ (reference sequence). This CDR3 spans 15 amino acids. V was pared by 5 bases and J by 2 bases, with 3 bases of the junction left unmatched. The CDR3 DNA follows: TGTGCCAGCAGCCGGGACAGGGGGGACACAGATACGCAGTATTTT. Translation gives CASSRDRGDTDTQYF.

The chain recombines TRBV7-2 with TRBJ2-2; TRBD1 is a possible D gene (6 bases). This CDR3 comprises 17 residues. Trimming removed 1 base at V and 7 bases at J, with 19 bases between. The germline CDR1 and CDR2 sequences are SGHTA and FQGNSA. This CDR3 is CASSLGPRGGRVGELFF. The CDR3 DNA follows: TGTGCCAGCAGCTTAGGGCCCAGGGGCGGCAGGGTCGGGGAGCTGTTTTTT.

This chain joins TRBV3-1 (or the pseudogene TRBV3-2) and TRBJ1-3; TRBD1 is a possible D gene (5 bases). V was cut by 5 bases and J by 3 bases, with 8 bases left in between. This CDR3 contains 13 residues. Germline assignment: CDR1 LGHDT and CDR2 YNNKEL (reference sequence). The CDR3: CASSAGGGNTIYF. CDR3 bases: TGTGCCAGCAGCGCGGGGGGTGGAAACACCATATATTTT.

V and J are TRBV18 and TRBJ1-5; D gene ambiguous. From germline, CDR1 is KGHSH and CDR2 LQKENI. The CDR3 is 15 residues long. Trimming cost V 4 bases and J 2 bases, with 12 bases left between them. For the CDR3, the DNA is TGTGCCAGCTCACTCGGGGTCTTGGGCAATCAGCCCCAGCATTTT. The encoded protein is CASSLGVLGNQPQHF.

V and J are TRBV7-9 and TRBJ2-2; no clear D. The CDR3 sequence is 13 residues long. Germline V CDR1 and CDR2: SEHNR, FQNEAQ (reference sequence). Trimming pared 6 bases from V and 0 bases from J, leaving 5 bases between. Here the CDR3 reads CASRFTNTGELFF. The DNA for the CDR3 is TGTGCCAGCAGATTTACGAACACCGGGGAGCTGTTTTTT. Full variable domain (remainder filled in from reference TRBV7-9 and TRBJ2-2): DTGVSQNPRHKITKRGQNVTFRCDPISEHNRLYWYRQTLGQGPEFLTYFQNEAQLEKSRLLSDRFSAERPKGSFSTLEIQRTEQGDSAMYLCASRFTNTGELFFGEGSRLTVL.

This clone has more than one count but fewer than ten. CDR3 nucleotide sequence: TGTGCCAGCAGCCCGACACTACAGGGCTACACTGAAGCTTTCTTT. This gives the protein CASSPTLQGYTEAFF. The J gene is TRBJ1-1, the V gene TRBV5-4, with D possibly matching TRBD1 (6 bases). V lost 4 bases to trimming and J lost 3 bases, with 16 bases between them. CDR1 and CDR2 (germline): SGHNT, YYREEE (reference sequence). There are 15 residues in the CDR3.

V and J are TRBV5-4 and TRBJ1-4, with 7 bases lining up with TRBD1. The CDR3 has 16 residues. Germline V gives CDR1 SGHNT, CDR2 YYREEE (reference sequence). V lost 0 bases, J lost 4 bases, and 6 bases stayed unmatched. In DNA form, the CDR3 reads TGTGCCAGCAGCTTGGGGGGGGACAGTGTTAATGAAAAACTGTTTTTT. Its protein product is CASSLGGDSVNEKLFF.

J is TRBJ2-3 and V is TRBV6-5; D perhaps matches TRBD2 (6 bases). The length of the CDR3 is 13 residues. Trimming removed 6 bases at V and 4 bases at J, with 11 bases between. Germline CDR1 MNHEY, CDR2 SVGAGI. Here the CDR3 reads CASRLALPDTQYF. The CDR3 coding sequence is TGTGCCAGCAGACTAGCTTTGCCAGATACGCAGTATTTT.

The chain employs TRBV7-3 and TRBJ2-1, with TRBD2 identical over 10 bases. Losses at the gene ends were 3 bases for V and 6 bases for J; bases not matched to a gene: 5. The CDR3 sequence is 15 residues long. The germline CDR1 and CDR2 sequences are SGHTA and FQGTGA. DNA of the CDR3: TGTGCCAGCAGCTTCTCTAGCGGGAGAATCAATGAGCAGTTCTTC. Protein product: CASSFSSGRINEQFF.

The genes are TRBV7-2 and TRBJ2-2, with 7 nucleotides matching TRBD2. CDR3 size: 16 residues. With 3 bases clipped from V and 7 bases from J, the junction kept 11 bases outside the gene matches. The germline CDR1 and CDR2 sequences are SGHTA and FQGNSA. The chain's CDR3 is CASSLRGGSYFGELFF. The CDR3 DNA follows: TGTGCCAGCAGCTTGCGGGGCGGGAGCTATTTCGGGGAGCTGTTTTTT. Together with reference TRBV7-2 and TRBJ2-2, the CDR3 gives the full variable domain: GAGVSQSPSNKVTEKGKDVELRCDPISGHTALYWYRQSLGQGLEFLIYFQGNSAPDKSGLPSDRFSAERTGGSVSTLTIQRTQQEDSAVYLCASSLRGGSYFGELFFGEGSRLTVL.

CDR3 amino acids: CASSPPGLYGYTF. CDR3 bases: TGTGCCAGCAGTCCCCCAGGGCTTTATGGCTACACCTTC. The gene calls are TRBV28 and TRBJ1-2; D is perhaps TRBD1 (5 bases). Germline loops: CDR1 MDHEN, CDR2 SYDVKM. This CDR3 is built from 13 residues. Trimming shortened V by 5 bases and J by 5 bases, and 12 bases separated the two germline ends.

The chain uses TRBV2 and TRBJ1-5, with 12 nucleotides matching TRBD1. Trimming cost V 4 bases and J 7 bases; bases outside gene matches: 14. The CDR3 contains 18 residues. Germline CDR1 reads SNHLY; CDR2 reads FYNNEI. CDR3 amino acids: CASSVPLRGTGGHQPQHF. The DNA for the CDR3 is TGTGCCAGCAGTGTTCCTTTACGGGGGACAGGGGGCCACCAGCCCCAGCATTTT.

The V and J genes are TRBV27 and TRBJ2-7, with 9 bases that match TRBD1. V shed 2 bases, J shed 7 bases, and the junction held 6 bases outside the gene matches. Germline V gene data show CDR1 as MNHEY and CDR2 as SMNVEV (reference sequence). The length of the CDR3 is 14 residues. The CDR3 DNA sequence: TGTGCCAGCAGTTTAAACAGGGGGCTGAGAGAGCAGTACTTC. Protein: CASSLNRGLREQYF.

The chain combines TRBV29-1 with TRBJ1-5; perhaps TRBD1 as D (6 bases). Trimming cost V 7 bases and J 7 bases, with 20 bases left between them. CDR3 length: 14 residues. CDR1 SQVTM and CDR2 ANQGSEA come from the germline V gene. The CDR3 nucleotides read TGCAGCGCCTCGGACAGTTTCTCCGGGCAGCCCCAGCATTTT. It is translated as CSASDSFSGQPQHF.

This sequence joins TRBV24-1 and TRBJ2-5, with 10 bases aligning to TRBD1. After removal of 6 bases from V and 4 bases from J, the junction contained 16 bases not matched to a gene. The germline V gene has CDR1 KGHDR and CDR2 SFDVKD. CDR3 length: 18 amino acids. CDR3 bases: TGTGCCACCAGTAGTCCCCCCGGGACAGGGGCTCGAGGAGAGACCCAGTACTTC. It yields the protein CATSSPPGTGARGETQYF.

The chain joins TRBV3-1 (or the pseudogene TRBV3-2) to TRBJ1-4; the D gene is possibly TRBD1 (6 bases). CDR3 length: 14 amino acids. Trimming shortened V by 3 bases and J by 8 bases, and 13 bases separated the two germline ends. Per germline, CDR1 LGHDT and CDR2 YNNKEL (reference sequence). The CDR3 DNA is TGTGCCAGCAGCCATCACGGACAGTTGGAAAAACTGTTTTTT. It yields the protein CASSHHGQLEKLFF.

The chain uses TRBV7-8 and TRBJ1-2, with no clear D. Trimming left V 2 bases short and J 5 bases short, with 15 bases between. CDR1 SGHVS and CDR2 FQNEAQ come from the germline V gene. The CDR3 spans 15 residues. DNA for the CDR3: TGTGCCAGCAGCTTACTTCCGTCCTCCTCTTATGGCTACACCTTC. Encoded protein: CASSLLPSSSYGYTF. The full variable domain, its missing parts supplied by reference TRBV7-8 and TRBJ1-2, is GAGVSQSPRYKVAKRGQDVALRCDPISGHVSLFWYQQALGQGPEFLTYFQNEAQLDKSGLPSDRFFAERPEGSVSTLKIQRTQQEDSAVYLCASSLLPSSSYGYTFGSGTRLTVV.

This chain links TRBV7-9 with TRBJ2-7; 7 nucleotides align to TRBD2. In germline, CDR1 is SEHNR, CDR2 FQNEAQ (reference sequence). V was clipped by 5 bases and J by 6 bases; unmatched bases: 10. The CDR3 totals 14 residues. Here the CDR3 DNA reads TGTGCCAGCAGCCCCAGTAGCGGGTCTAGCGAGCAGTACTTC. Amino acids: CASSPSSGSSEQYF.

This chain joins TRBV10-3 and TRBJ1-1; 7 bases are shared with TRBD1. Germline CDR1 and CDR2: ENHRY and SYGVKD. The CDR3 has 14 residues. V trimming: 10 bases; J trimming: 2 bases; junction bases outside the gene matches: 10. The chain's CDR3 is CATSSDRENTEAFF. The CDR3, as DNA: TGTGCCACTAGCTCAGACAGGGAAAACACTGAAGCTTTCTTT.